This T cell receptor (beta chain) came from a study of cytotoxic CD8 clonotypes in ibrutinib-treated CLL. Overall study results and limits: There were differences in sampling times between sustained-remission and progressing patients. With treatment, public clonotypes, which were uncommon, either contracted or remained stable.

CDR3 length: 14 amino acids. Germline V gene data show CDR1 as SGHRS and CDR2 as YFSETQ. V lost 4 bases and J 3 bases, leaving 10 bases between the germline ends. With regard to this clone: Its antigen remains unidentified.

TCRdb keeps only in-frame clones here, not all; method: immunoSEQ multiplex PCR. The sample lists over 250,000 clones, 76% occurring once. The chain employs TRBV5-1 and TRBJ2-2; possibly TRBD1 or TRBD2 for D (5 bases each). Sequences were derived from PBMCs, sampled at disease progression, from a patient treated with ibrutinib. The sequence came from a human donor with chronic lymphocytic leukemia. DNA of the CDR3: TGCGCCAGCAGCAACCGGGACCACACCGGGGAGCTGTTTTTT. Translating it yields CASSNRDHTGELFF.